This note documents a single T cell receptor beta chain sequence. What it binds is not known. This sample is part of a study of tumor-infiltrating lymphocytes in localized non-small cell lung cancer. Study observations and caveats: TCR sequencing covered a subset of patients with enough tissue.

Repertoires were generated with immunoSEQ multiplex PCR, while TCRdb's copy carries only in-frame clones and drops some. The data hold approximately 15,000 clones, with around two thirds observed a single time. From germline, CDR1 is SGDLS and CDR2 YYNGEE. This CDR3 is 13 amino acids long. V lost 2 bases to trimming and J lost 8 bases, with 13 bases between them. This TCR derives from a human donor with non-small cell lung cancer. Sequencing was performed on lung tumor tissue. The J gene is TRBJ1-2, the V gene TRBV9, with a tentative D call TRBD1 (6 bases). CDR3: CASSVGTLGGYTF. CDR3 sequence (DNA): TGTGCCAGCAGCGTCGGGACACTGGGGGGCTACACCTTC.